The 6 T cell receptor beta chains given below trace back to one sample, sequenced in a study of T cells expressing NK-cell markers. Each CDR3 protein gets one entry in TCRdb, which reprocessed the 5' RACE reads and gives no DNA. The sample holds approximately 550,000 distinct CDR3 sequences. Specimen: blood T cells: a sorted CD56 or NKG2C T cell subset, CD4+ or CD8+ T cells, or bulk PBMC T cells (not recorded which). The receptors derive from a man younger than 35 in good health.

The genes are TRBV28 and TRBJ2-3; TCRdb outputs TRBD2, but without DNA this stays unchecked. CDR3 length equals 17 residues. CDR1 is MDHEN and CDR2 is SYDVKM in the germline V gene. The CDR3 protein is CASSLLEREGPGNTQYF.

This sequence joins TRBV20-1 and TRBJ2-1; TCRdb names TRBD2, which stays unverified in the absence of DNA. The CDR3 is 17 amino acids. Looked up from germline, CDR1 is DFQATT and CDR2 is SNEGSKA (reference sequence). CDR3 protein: CSARVWTSGSLVYEQFF.

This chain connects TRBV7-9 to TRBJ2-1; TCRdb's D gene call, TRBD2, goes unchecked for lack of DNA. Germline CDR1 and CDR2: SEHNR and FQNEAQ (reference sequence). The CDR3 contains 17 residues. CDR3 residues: CASSSTSLAGGGNEQFF.

The CDR3: CSARDRDGSDTQYF. The V gene is TRBV20-1, the J gene TRBJ2-3; TCRdb's D gene call, TRBD1, goes unchecked for lack of DNA. Germline-derived CDR1 and CDR2 are DFQATT and SNEGSKA (reference sequence). The CDR3 runs to 14 residues.

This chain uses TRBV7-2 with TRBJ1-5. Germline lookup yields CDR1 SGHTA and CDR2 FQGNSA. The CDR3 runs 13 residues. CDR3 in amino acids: CASSFEVFQPQHF.

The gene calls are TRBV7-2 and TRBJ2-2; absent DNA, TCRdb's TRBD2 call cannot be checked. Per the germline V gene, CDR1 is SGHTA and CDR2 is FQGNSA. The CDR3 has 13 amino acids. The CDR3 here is CASRDGPRGELFF.